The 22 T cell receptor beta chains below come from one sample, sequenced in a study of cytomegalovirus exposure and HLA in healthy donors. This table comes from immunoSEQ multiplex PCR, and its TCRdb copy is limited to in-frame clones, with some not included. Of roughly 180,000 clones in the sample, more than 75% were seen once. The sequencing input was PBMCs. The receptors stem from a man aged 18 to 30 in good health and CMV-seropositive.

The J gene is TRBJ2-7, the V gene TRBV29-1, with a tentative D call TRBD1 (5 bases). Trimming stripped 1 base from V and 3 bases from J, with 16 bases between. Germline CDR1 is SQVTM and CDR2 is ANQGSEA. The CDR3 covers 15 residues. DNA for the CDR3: TGCAGCGTTGAAGTGGAGACAGTCCACCACTACGAGCAGTACTTC. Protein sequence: CSVEVETVHHYEQYF.

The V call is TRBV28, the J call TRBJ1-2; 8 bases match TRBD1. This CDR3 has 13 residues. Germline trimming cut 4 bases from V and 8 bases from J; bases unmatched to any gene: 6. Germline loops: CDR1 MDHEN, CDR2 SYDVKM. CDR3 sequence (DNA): TGTGCCAGCAGTTCCCAGGGGGCGCAGGGCTACACCTTC. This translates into CASSSQGAQGYTF.

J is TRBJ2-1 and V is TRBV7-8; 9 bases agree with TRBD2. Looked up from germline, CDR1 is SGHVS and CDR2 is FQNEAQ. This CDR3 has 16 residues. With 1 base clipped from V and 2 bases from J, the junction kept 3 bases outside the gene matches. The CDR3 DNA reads TGTGCCAGCAGCTTAGGTCTAGCGGGGACCTACAATGAGCAGTTCTTC. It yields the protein CASSLGLAGTYNEQFF.

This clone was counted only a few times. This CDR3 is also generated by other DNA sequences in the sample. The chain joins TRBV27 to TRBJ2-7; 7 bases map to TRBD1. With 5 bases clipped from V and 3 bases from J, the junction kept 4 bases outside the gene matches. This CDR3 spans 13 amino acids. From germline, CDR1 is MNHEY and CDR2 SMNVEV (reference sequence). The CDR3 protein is CASSRDRGYEQYF. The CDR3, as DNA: TGTGCCAGCAGTAGGGACAGAGGCTACGAGCAGTACTTC.

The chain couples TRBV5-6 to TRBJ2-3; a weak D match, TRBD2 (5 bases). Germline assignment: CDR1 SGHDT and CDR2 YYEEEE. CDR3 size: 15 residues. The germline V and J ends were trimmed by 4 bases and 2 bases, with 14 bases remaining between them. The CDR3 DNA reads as TGTGCCAGCAGCCCTGACGGGGTCTACACAGATACGCAGTATTTT. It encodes CASSPDGVYTDTQYF.

The CDR3 DNA follows: TGTGCAAGTCGCTTAATTACAGGTACGGAGTACTTC. Its protein is CASRLITGTEYF. J is TRBJ2-7 and V is TRBV12-2; the table's D gene call, TRBD1, was not cross checked with the DNA. TRBV12-2 is deemed a pseudogene. The CDR3 consists of 12 residues.

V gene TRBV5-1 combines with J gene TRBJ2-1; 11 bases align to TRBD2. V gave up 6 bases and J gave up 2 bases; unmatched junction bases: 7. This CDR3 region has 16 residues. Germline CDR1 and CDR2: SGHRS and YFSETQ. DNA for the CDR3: TGCGCCAGCAAAGACACTAGCGGGGGAGCCTACAATGAGCAGTTCTTC. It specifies CASKDTSGGAYNEQFF. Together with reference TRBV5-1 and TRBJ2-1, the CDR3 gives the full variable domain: KAGVTQTPRYLIKTRGQQVTLSCSPISGHRSVSWYQQTPGQGLQFLFEYFSETQRNKGNFPGRFSGRQFSNSRSEMNVSTLELGDSALYLCASKDTSGGAYNEQFFGPGTRLTVL.

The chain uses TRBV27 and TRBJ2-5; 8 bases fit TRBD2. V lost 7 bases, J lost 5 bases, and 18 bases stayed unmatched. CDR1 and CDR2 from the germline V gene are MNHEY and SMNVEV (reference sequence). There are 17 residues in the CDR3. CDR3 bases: TGTGCCAGCACCTCGATGGGAGGAGCGGGAGTGAGTGAGACCCAGTACTTC. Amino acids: CASTSMGGAGVSETQYF.

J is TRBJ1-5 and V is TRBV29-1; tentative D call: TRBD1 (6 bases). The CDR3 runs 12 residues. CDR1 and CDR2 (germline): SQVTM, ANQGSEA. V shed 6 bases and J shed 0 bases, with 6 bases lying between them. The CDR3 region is CSVGASNQPQHF. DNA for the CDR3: TGCAGCGTGGGGGCTAGCAATCAGCCCCAGCATTTT.

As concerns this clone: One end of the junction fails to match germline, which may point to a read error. CDR3 region: CASSVGTSKDTQYF. CDR3 DNA: TGTGCCAGCAGCGTAGGGACTAGCAAAGATACGCAGTATTTT. The chain carries TRBV9 and TRBJ2-3, with TRBD2 identical over 8 bases. CDR1 is SGDLS, CDR2 YYNGEE, per germline. This CDR3 is 14 amino acids long.

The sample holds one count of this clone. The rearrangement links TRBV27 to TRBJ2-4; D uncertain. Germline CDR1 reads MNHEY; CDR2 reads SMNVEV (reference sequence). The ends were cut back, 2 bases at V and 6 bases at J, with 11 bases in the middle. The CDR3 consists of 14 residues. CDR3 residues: CASSLSRSLNIQYF. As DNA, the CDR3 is TGTGCCAGCAGTTTAAGCCGGAGCTTAAACATTCAGTACTTC.

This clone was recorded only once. The chain's CDR3 is CASSSGWRRSYEQYF. The CDR3 DNA sequence: TGTGCCAGCAGTTCAGGGTGGAGAAGATCCTACGAGCAGTACTTC. The chain uses TRBV5-4 and TRBJ2-7, with D possibly being TRBD1 (5 bases). The CDR3 totals 15 residues. Trimming left V 5 bases short and J 1 base short, with 16 bases between. CDR1 and CDR2 (germline): SGHNT, YYREEE (reference sequence).

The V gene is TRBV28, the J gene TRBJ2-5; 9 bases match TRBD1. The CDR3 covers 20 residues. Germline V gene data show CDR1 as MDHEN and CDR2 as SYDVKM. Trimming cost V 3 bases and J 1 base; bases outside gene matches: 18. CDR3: CASSFKTGGYSGPFQETQYF. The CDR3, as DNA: TGTGCCAGCAGTTTTAAGACAGGGGGTTATAGCGGGCCTTTCCAAGAGACCCAGTACTTC.

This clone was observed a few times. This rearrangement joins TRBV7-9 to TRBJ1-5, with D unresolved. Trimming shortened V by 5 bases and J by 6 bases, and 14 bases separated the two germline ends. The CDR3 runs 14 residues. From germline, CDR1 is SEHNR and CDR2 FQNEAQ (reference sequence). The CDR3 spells CASSQDGLGQPQHF. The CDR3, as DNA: TGTGCCAGCAGCCAGGACGGACTGGGTCAGCCCCAGCATTTT. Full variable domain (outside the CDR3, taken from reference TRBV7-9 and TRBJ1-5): DTGVSQNPRHKITKRGQNVTFRCDPISEHNRLYWYRQTLGQGPEFLTYFQNEAQLEKSRLLSDRFSAERPKGSFSTLEIQRTEQGDSAMYLCASSQDGLGQPQHFGDGTRLSIL.

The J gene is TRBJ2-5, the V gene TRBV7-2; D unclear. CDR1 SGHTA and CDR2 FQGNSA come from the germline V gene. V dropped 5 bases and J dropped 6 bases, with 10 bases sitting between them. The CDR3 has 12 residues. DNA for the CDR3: TGTGCCAGCAGCCCTAATACGCAGACCCAGTACTTC. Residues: CASSPNTQTQYF.

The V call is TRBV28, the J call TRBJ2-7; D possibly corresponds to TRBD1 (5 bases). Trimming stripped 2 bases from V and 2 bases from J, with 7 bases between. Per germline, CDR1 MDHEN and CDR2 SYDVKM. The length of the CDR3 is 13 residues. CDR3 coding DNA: TGTGCCAGCAGTTTACGACAGCCCTACGAGCAGTACTTC. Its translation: CASSLRQPYEQYF.

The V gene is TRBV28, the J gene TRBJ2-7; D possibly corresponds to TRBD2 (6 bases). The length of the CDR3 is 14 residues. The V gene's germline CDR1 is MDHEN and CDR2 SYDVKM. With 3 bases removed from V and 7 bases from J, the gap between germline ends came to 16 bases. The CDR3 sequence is CASSFSGAPREQYF. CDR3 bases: TGTGCCAGCAGTTTTTCGGGAGCCCCTCGGGAGCAGTACTTC.

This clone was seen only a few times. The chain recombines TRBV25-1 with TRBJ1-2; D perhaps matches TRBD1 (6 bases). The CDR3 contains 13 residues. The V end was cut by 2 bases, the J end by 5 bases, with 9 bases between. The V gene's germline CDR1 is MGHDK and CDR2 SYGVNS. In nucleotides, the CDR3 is TGTGCCAGCAGTGAAGGGGGCAGGTATGGCTACACCTTC. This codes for CASSEGGRYGYTF.

The CDR3 here is CASSQDLLAGAYEQYF. The CDR3 coding sequence is TGCGCCAGCAGCCAAGATTTACTAGCGGGGGCCTACGAGCAGTACTTC. The chain carries TRBV4-3 and TRBJ2-7, with 11 bases fitting TRBD2. The trim removed 0 bases at V and 2 bases at J, leaving 3 bases unmatched. The length of the CDR3 is 16 residues. CDR1 and CDR2 from the germline V gene are LGHNA and YSLEER.

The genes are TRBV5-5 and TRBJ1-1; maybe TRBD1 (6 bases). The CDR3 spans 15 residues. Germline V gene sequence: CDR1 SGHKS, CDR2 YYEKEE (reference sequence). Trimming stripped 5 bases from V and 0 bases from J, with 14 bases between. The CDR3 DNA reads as TGTGCCAGCAGTCCAGGGGCGGGCATGAACACTGAAGCTTTCTTT. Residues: CASSPGAGMNTEAFF.

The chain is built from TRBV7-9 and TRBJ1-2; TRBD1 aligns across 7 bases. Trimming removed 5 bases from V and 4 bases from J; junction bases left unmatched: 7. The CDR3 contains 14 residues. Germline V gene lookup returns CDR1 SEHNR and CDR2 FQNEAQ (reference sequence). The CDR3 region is CASSTWDSAYGYTF. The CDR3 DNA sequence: TGTGCCAGCAGCACTTGGGACAGCGCCTATGGCTACACCTTC.

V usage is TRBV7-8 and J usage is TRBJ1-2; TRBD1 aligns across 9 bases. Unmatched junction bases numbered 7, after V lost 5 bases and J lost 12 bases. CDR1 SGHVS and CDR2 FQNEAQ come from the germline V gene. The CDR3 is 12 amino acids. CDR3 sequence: CASSPRTGDNTF. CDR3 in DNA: TGTGCCAGCAGCCCCAGGACAGGGGATAACACCTTC. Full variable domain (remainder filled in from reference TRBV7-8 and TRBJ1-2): GAGVSQSPRYKVAKRGQDVALRCDPISGHVSLFWYQQALGQGPEFLTYFQNEAQLDKSGLPSDRFFAERPEGSVSTLKIQRTQQEDSAVYLCASSPRTGDNTFGSGTRLTVV.